The 4 T cell receptor beta chains below all came from one sample that was sequenced in a study of cytomegalovirus exposure and HLA in healthy donors. PCR amplification relied on 60 Vbeta primers (plus 13 Jbeta primers). Only in-frame clones appear in the TCRdb table, and some are missing; sequencing was by immunoSEQ multiplex PCR. The sample yields over 80,000 clones, approximately 80% seen once. The sample consisted of PBMCs. These receptors all come from a man between 25 and 39 years old in good health and CMV-seropositive.

The CDR3 sequence is CASSPPVGFGYTF. The DNA of the CDR3 is TGTGCCAGCTCACCACCGGTCGGGTTTGGCTACACCTTC. The chain links TRBV18 to TRBJ1-2; D not resolved. The germline gives CDR1 KGHSH, CDR2 LQKENI. The CDR3 runs to 13 residues. Trimming pared 0 bases from V and 7 bases from J, leaving 9 bases between. Variable domain in full (rest from reference TRBV18 and TRBJ1-2): NAGVMQNPRHLVRRRGQEARLRCSPMKGHSHVYWYRQLPEEGLKFMVYLQKENIIDESGMPKERFSAEFPKEGPSILRIQQVVRGDSAAYFCASSPPVGFGYTFGSGTRLTVV.

V and J are TRBV28 and TRBJ1-5; D remains ambiguous. V dropped 1 base and J dropped 0 bases, with 13 bases sitting between them. The germline V gene has CDR1 MDHEN and CDR2 SYDVKM. The CDR3 consists of 17 residues. CDR3 in amino acids: CASSLFSVRYSNQPQHF. CDR3 sequence (DNA): TGTGCCAGCAGTTTATTCTCGGTGAGATATAGCAATCAGCCCCAGCATTTT. Full variable domain (rest looked up from reference TRBV28 and TRBJ1-5): DVKVTQSSRYLVKRTGEKVFLECVQDMDHENMFWYRQDPGLGLRLIYFSYDVKMKEKGDIPEGYSVSREKKERFSLILESASTNQTSMYLCASSLFSVRYSNQPQHFGDGTRLSIL.

For the CDR3, the DNA is TGTGCCAGCAGTGACCAAACTAGCGGGAGGGGTAATGAGCAGTTCTTC. Amino acid sequence: CASSDQTSGRGNEQFF. The chain uses TRBV6-1 and TRBJ2-1, with 13 positions matching TRBD2. Germline loops: CDR1 MNHNS, CDR2 SASEGT. V was pared by 3 bases and J by 7 bases, with 6 bases of the junction left unmatched. This CDR3 is 16 amino acids long.

The J gene is TRBJ2-2, the V gene TRBV9, with a tentative D call TRBD1 (5 bases). The CDR3 is 14 amino acids. V was cut by 1 base and J by 5 bases, with 9 bases left in between. Germline V lookup: CDR1 SGDLS, CDR2 YYNGEE. The CDR3 DNA sequence: TGTGCCAGCAGCGTATGGGCAGGGACCGGGGAGCTGTTTTTT. This encodes CASSVWAGTGELFF.